The clone carrying this T cell receptor (beta chain) was recorded many times. The antigen remains unidentified. This entry belongs to a study of naive and memory T cell subsets. The study's findings and limits: There was no ground truth to check naive and memory subset results. In CD4 and CD8 cells, diversity dropped from naive through EMRA.

This CDR3 is built from 15 residues. The germline V gene has CDR1 SQVTM and CDR2 ANQGSEA. V was clipped by 7 bases and J by 4 bases; unmatched bases: 10. An equimolar mix of two oligonucleotides served as the beta constant-region primer for TRBC1 and TRBC2. The ligated cDNA underwent four PCR rounds using SP2 and nested alpha and beta constant-region primers. TCRdb processed the UMI-ligation and nested PCR reads anew with MiXCR; each CDR3 protein has one entry. The sample has over 65,000 distinct CDR3 sequences, about 10% seen once. Source material: naive CD8+ T cells from blood. The chain couples TRBV29-1 to TRBJ2-1, with 10 positions matching TRBD2. This receptor was obtained from a human donor in good health. The CDR3 DNA is TGCAGCGCTGAGCTTTTTAGCGGGAGGTACAATGAGCAGTTCTTC. It translates to CSAELFSGRYNEQFF.